A selection of T cell receptor beta chains follows, all from one sample in a study of T cells in Graves' hyperthyroidism and ophthalmopathy. TCRdb fed the multiplex PCR reads into MiXCR, producing one record per CDR3 protein. The sample records approximately 640,000 distinct CDR3 sequences, roughly 17% being singletons. The material sequenced was blood. The receptor source for this set is a man over 45 with Graves' hyperthyroidism. Both conserved end residues are part of each CDR3. The order of the fields is J gene, V gene, CDR3 protein.

J: TRBJ2-1; V: TRBV27; CDR3: CASSVAGEWGNEQFF
J: TRBJ2-7; V: TRBV28; CDR3: CASSLPLGGGRTYEQYF
J: TRBJ1-1; V: TRBV29-1; CDR3: CSVDPAELNTEAFF
J: TRBJ1-3; V: TRBV28; CDR3: CASSLHAGNTIYF
J: TRBJ1-1; V: TRBV12-3/TRBV12-4; CDR3: CASSPGGSNTEAFF
J: TRBJ2-7; V: TRBV4-1; CDR3: CASSPRPTGKKYF
J: TRBJ1-3; V: TRBV7-2; CDR3: CASSSRSSGNTIYF
J: TRBJ2-1; V: TRBV29-1; CDR3: CSVPDRERDEQFF
J: TRBJ1-2; V: TRBV30; CDR3: CACYGTANYGYTF
J: TRBJ2-7; V: TRBV11-2; CDR3: CASSWGLAETYEQYF
J: TRBJ2-1; V: TRBV20-1; CDR3: CSATWGESIGSEQFF
J: TRBJ1-5; V: TRBV3-1; CDR3: CASSTRPNQPQHF
J: TRBJ2-7; V: TRBV10-3; CDR3: CAISYGPLSLSYEQYF
J: TRBJ1-4; V: TRBV18; CDR3: CASSPVGGEKLFF
J: TRBJ2-2; V: TRBV12-5; CDR3: CASGFYSGRDHTGELFF
J: TRBJ1-5; V: TRBV20-1; CDR3: CSARGQGIGISGNQPQHF
J: TRBJ2-5; V: TRBV19; CDR3: CASALGASASITQYF
J: TRBJ2-2; V: TRBV10-3; CDR3: CAISSSTSGRSGELFF
J: TRBJ2-3; V: TRBV10-2; CDR3: CASSTSGRAAADTQYF
J: TRBJ1-5; V: TRBV15; CDR3: CATSKGDGGAGQPQHF
J: TRBJ2-7; V: TRBV25-1; CDR3: CASSHWGGAKEQYF
J: TRBJ1-5; V: TRBV6-1; CDR3: CASSVTADQPQHF
J: TRBJ2-1; V: TRBV20-1; CDR3: CSAPTSGKNSYNEQFF
J: TRBJ2-6; V: TRBV10-2; CDR3: CASNPGQGAGANVLTF
J: TRBJ1-1; V: TRBV4-3; CDR3: CASSQGATGGTEAFF
J: TRBJ1-2; V: TRBV28; CDR3: CASSPGQGPNYGYTF
J: TRBJ2-7; V: TRBV27; CDR3: CASKWTSGSIEQYF
J: TRBJ1-1; V: TRBV19; CDR3: CASSIRQETNTEAFF
J: TRBJ2-7; V: TRBV4-3; CDR3: CASSQDGWTDLSYEQYF
J: TRBJ2-5; V: TRBV9; CDR3: CASSVGVVQETQYF
J: TRBJ2-7; V: TRBV7-9; CDR3: CASSLVARGPSSYEQYF
J: TRBJ1-5; V: TRBV27; CDR3: CASSLQGRNQPQHF
J: TRBJ1-1; V: TRBV10-1; CDR3: CASSHEPLGRGTEAFF
J: TRBJ2-7; V: TRBV10-3; CDR3: CAISWDKFSYEQYF